The rows below give T cell receptor beta chains drawn from one sample of a study of blood T cells in healthy people across ages. Via MiXCR, TCRdb re-called the 5' RACE reads, giving one row per CDR3 protein. The table has about 1,500,000 distinct CDR3 sequences, approximately 30% seen once. Sequenced material: blood. These receptors all stem from a woman in her twenties or thirties in good health. CDR3s include the opening cysteine and the closing phenylalanine or tryptophan. D genes are given only for firm matches. A clone size is listed for some rows: how often the clone was seen (once, few, many), or a class if it is expanded.

j_gene	v_gene	d_gene	abundance	CDR3nt	CDR3aa
TRBJ2-1	TRBV7-8	NA	NA	TGTGCCAGCAGCTTAGGACGGTTTGTCAATGAGCAGTTCTTC	CASSLGRFVNEQFF
TRBJ2-5	TRBV7-9	NA	few	TGTGCCAGCAGCCCCTTCCCGGGGCAAGAGACCCAGTACTTC	CASSPFPGQETQYF
TRBJ1-5	TRBV12-3/TRBV12-4	TRBD1	few	TGTGCCAGCGGGACAGGGATGAATCAGCCCCAGCATTTT	CASGTGMNQPQHF
TRBJ2-4	TRBV7-9	NA	NA	TGTGCCACCCAAGACGGGCAGTACTTC	CATQDGQYF
TRBJ2-3	TRBV11-2	TRBD2	NA	TGTGCCAGCAGCGCCCCGGGAGGGGGTACGCAGTATTTT	CASSAPGGGTQYF
TRBJ2-1	TRBV5-1	TRBD2	NA	TGCGCCAGCAGCCGCGTTGGGGGACTAGCCGTTGAGCAGTTCTTC	CASSRVGGLAVEQFF
TRBJ2-7	TRBV20-1	NA	NA	TGCAGTGCTAGAGATCGACAAGGGGCCTTCGAGCGGTACTTC	CSARDRQGAFERYF
TRBJ2-5	TRBV7-6	TRBD1	NA	TGTGCCAGCAGCTTAGTGGGGGACAGGCTGGTTGGAGAGACCCAGTACTTC	CASSLVGDRLVGETQYF
TRBJ1-2	TRBV5-1	TRBD1	NA	TGCGCCAGCAGGGGGACAGCTGGGGACTATGGCTACACCTTC	CASRGTAGDYGYTF
TRBJ2-2	TRBV18	NA	NA	TGTGCCAGCTCACCACCATCCGGGGCGAACACCGGGGAGCTGTTTTTT	CASSPPSGANTGELFF
TRBJ1-2	TRBV27	NA	few	TGTGCCAGCAGTTCCGCCGGTCGCAGGGACTATGGCTACACCTTC	CASSSAGRRDYGYTF
TRBJ2-7	TRBV7-8	NA	few	TGTGCCAGCTTACAAGGGGTGGTGAGTTACGAGCAGTACTTC	CASLQGVVSYEQYF
TRBJ2-4	TRBV24-1	NA	few	TGTGCCACCAGTGACCGTCCCGGGGCAGGGGCCAAAAACATTCAGTACTTC	CATSDRPGAGAKNIQYF
TRBJ1-1	TRBV7-2	NA	many	TGTGCCAGCAGCCGGGACATGAACACTGAAGCTTTCTTT	CASSRDMNTEAFF
TRBJ1-1	TRBV10-3	TRBD1	few	TGTGCCATCAGTGACCGGGACAGGGGCCCGTTTGAAGCTTTCTTT	CAISDRDRGPFEAFF
TRBJ1-2	TRBV27	NA	few	TGTGCCAGCAGTTTCGGCAGGGAAGATGGCTACACCTTC	CASSFGREDGYTF
TRBJ2-3	TRBV20-1	NA	few	TGCAGTGCTTCCAGAGGCGGCCCTAGCACAGATACGCAGTATTTT	CSASRGGPSTDTQYF
TRBJ1-2	TRBV11-2	TRBD1	NA	TGTGCCAGCAGCTTAGGGCCCTCGACAGGGGTTCCGTTTGGAGGCTACACCTTC	CASSLGPSTGVPFGGYTF
TRBJ2-1	TRBV6-7	NA	NA	TGTGCCAGCAGTTACTCGAGGATTAACAGACTAAGCTCCTACGAGCAGTTCTTC	CASSYSRINRLSSYEQFF
TRBJ2-3	TRBV20-1	NA	NA	TGCAGTGTGGACAGTCGCACAGATACGCAGTATTTT	CSVDSRTDTQYF
TRBJ2-3	TRBV7-9	TRBD1	few	TGTGCCAGCAGCTTAATCCGGACAGGGGGTGCCCTTGGCACAGATACGCAGTATTTT	CASSLIRTGGALGTDTQYF
TRBJ1-2	TRBV21-1	NA	NA	TGTGCCAGCAGCAAAATACAGGGCTATGGCTACACCTTC	CASSKIQGYGYTF
TRBJ2-1	TRBV20-1	TRBD2	NA	TGCAGTGCCCTCCCGGGACTAGCGGGAGAGAGGACCTACAATGAGCAGTTCTTC	CSALPGLAGERTYNEQFF
TRBJ1-6	TRBV20-1	NA	NA	TGCAGTGCTAGGGCTGAGGGTTCACCCCTCCACTTT	CSARAEGSPLHF
TRBJ2-3	TRBV27	TRBD2	many	TGTGCCAGCAGTTTATCGAGCGGGGGGGCAGATACGCAGTATTTT	CASSLSSGGADTQYF
TRBJ2-5	TRBV2	TRBD1	few	TGTGCCAGCCATCCCAGGGGGCGCCGGGGGGAGACCCAGTACTTC	CASHPRGRRGETQYF
TRBJ1-5	TRBV30	TRBD1	once	TGTGCCTGGAAGGGACAGGGGACTCAGCCCCAGCATTTT	CAWKGQGTQPQHF
TRBJ2-7	TRBV4-1	TRBD2	NA	TGCGCCAGCAGCCAACATGGCGGGGGTAGCTCCTACGAGCAGTACTTC	CASSQHGGGSSYEQYF
TRBJ1-3	TRBV10-3	NA	few	TGTGCCATCAGTGACCAGGGGCCAGGAAACACCATATATTTT	CAISDQGPGNTIYF
TRBJ2-7	TRBV20-1	TRBD2	NA	TGCAGTGCTAGAGAACGACTAGCGGGTTTTTACGAGCAGTACTTC	CSARERLAGFYEQYF
TRBJ1-1	TRBV7-9	NA	few	TGTGCCAGCAGCTCGATAGCGACTGAAGCTTTCTTT	CASSSIATEAFF
TRBJ2-5	TRBV7-3	TRBD2	NA	TGTGCCAGCAGCCCCGGGGGACTAGCGGGGGGGAAAGAGACCCAGTACTTC	CASSPGGLAGGKETQYF
TRBJ2-3	TRBV5-1	NA	many	TGCGCCAGCAGCTTGGTACCCAACCAGGTGAATACGCAGTATTTT	CASSLVPNQVNTQYF
TRBJ2-1	TRBV20-1	TRBD2	many	TGCAGTGCCGTAGCGGGAGCCTACAATGAGCAGTTCTTC	CSAVAGAYNEQFF
TRBJ1-4	TRBV4-1	NA	NA	TGCGCCAGCAGCCAAGAATTGGGGAGAGTCCTTAATGAAAAACTGTTTTTT	CASSQELGRVLNEKLFF
TRBJ1-3	TRBV19	NA	NA	TGTGCCAGTTCTGGGGTGATGGCGTGGAGGCATGGAAACACCATATATTTT	CASSGVMAWRHGNTIYF
TRBJ2-3	TRBV5-1	TRBD1	NA	TGCGCCAGCAGCTTGGGAGGGACAGCCACAGATACGCAGTATTTT	CASSLGGTATDTQYF
TRBJ2-5	TRBV5-1	NA	NA	TGCGCCAGCAGCTTCGGAGCAGGGGCAGAAGAGACCCAGTACTTC	CASSFGAGAEETQYF
TRBJ1-2	TRBV20-1	NA	few	TGCAGTGCTCTCGAGGGGGTGGTGGGGCCCCAGGGGAACTATGGCCACACCTTC	CSALEGVVGPQGNYGHTF
TRBJ1-1	TRBV29-1	TRBD1	NA	TGCAGCGTGGGGCGGACAGGGGGCTTGGCTTTCTTT	CSVGRTGGLAFF
TRBJ2-5	TRBV28	NA	NA	TGTGCCAGCACGAAAACCTTTCTGGAGACCCAGTACTTC	CASTKTFLETQYF
TRBJ1-5	TRBV28	TRBD1	many	TGTGCCAGCAGTACTCGACAGGGAGTGAATCAGCCCCAGCATTTT	CASSTRQGVNQPQHF
TRBJ2-2	TRBV12-3/TRBV12-4	NA	NA	TGTGCCAGCCTAACCGGACCCGGGGAGCTGTTTTTT	CASLTGPGELFF
TRBJ1-4	TRBV4-1	NA	NA	TGCGCCAGCAGCTCGCAGCCGGGGACTAATGAAAAACTGTTTTTT	CASSSQPGTNEKLFF
TRBJ1-2	TRBV28	NA	NA	TGTGCCAGCAGTTTATTAGGGGACCCCGCTAACTATGGCTGCACCTTC	CASSLLGDPANYGCTF
TRBJ2-7	TRBV6-2/TRBV6-3	NA	NA	TGTGCCAGCAGTTACCGTCAGTCCGCCTACGGGCAGTACTTC	CASSYRQSAYGQYF
TRBJ2-4	TRBV25-1	NA	NA	TGTGCCAGCAGTGGGTTGGGAGGACTAGCCAAAAACATTCAGTACTTC	CASSGLGGLAKNIQYF
TRBJ2-7	TRBV20-1	TRBD2	once	TGCAGTGCTAGAGATCAGGAGGCGGGAGGGCCTTTGTTGAATGAGCAGTACTTC	CSARDQEAGGPLLNEQYF
TRBJ2-3	TRBV4-1	NA	NA	TGCGCCAGCAGCCAGACCAGAAGCACAGATACGCAGTATTTT	CASSQTRSTDTQYF
TRBJ2-1	TRBV29-1	NA	NA	TGCAGCGTGTCACCAGACTTGGGGCAAGAGACCCAGTTCTTC	CSVSPDLGQETQFF
TRBJ1-6	TRBV12-3/TRBV12-4	NA	NA	TGTGCCGGCAGTTTGGACAGTCAGCTAGGGTCACCCCTCCACTTT	CAGSLDSQLGSPLHF
TRBJ2-3	TRBV15	TRBD2	few	TGTGCCACCAGCAGCGGCCTAGCGGGGGGCACAGATACGCAGTATTTT	CATSSGLAGGTDTQYF
TRBJ1-4	TRBV7-9	TRBD1	once	TGTGCCAGCAGCTTAACAGGGGGCGCCGAGGAAAAACTGTTTTTT	CASSLTGGAEEKLFF
TRBJ2-7	TRBV27	NA	few	TGTGCCAGCAGTTTGTACAGGGAAGCGTACGAGCAGTACTTC	CASSLYREAYEQYF